The sequence of this T cell receptor beta chain was determined in a study of T cell repertoires in cytomegalovirus infection. TCRdb passed the reads through MiXCR, listing each CDR3 protein once. The table records 150,000 or so distinct CDR3 sequences, over 15% of them present only once. This clonotype appeared a few times. This CDR3 contains 14 residues. Looked up from germline, CDR1 is MNHEY and CDR2 is SVGEGT. The V end was cut by 5 bases, the J end by 8 bases, with 13 bases between. The rearrangement uses TRBV6-2 or TRBV6-3 and TRBJ1-6, with a weak D call TRBD1 (5 bases). Input material: CD8+ T cells from PBMCs. This receptor was identified in a human donor in good health (CMV status not recorded). Some clones in this sample may be carry-over from other donors' samples. The CDR3 sequence is CASSPTRRDSPLHF. CDR3 in DNA: TGTGCCAGCAGTCCCACCCGCAGGGATTCACCCCTCCACTTT.